This TCR beta chain was identified during a study of blood T cell repertoires in COVID-19. Whole-study context: The United States, Italy and Spain provided the acute and convalescent COVID-19 samples.

This clone was found a few times. This CDR3 contains 14 residues. Germline lookup yields CDR1 SGHDT and CDR2 YYEEEE. Trimming pared 4 bases from V and 12 bases from J, leaving 22 bases between. Per the original data handling: The assay estimated nucleated cells by amplifying reference gene primers. Assay used: immunoSEQ multiplex PCR; TCRdb lists only in-frame clones, some missing. Clone size and the V and J calls come from that table; the DNA yielded D and trimming. In the table there are 150,000 or so clones, almost 80% of which are singletons. Those who participated ranged in age from roughly 18 to 90 years and resided in approximately 26 US areas. Membership in each cohort depended on participant-reported clinical history.

This receptor was identified in a woman aged 45-65 years who had recovered from COVID-19. The material sequenced was PBMCs or T cells enriched from blood (not recorded which). The J gene is TRBJ1-2, the V gene TRBV5-6, with D possibly TRBD1 on 6 matching bases. CDR3 sequence (DNA): TGTGCCAGCAGCGGTGATGGGTCAACAGGGACGCACACCTTC. As protein: CASSGDGSTGTHTF. Full variable domain (outside the CDR3, taken from reference TRBV5-6 and TRBJ1-2): DAGVTQSPTHLIKTRGQQVTLRCSPKSGHDTVSWYQQALGQGPQFIFQYYEEEERQRGNFPDRFSGHQFPNYSSELNVNALLLGDSALYLCASSGDGSTGTHTFGSGTRLTVV.